The T cell receptor beta chain described here comes from a study of T cells after yellow fever vaccination. TCRdb reprocessed the 5' RACE reads with MiXCR, giving one entry per CDR3 protein. Of roughly 300,000 distinct CDR3 sequences listed, roughly 7% are singletons. Ten or more counts support this clonotype. V shed 4 bases, J shed 1 base, and the junction held 2 bases outside the gene matches. The germline V gene has CDR1 SGHRS and CDR2 YFSETQ. The CDR3 length is 16 residues. The V gene is TRBV5-1, the J gene TRBJ2-2; 12 nucleotides align to TRBD2. The source was PBMCs, collected about 41 days after the first yellow fever vaccination. The source is a man aged 18-30 years who received the YFV17D yellow fever vaccine. The chain's CDR3 is CASSGGLAGNTGELFF. The CDR3 DNA reads as TGCGCCAGCAGCGGGGGACTAGCGGGGAACACCGGGGAGCTGTTTTTT.